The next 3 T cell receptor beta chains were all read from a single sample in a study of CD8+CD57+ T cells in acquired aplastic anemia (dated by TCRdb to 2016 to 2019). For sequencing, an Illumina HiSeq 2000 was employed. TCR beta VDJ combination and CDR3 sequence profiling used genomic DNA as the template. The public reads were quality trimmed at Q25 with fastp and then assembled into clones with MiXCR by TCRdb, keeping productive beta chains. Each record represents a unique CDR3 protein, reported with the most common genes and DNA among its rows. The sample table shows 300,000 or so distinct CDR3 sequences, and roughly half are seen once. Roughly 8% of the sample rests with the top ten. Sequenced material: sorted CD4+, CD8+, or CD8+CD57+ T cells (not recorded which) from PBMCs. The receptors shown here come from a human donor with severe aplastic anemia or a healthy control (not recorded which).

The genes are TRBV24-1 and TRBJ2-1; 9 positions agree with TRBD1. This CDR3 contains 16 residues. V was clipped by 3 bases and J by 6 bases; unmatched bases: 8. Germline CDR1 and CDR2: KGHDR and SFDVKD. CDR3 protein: CATSDPHRGLSNEQFF. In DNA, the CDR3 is TGTGCCACCAGTGATCCCCACAGGGGGCTAAGCAATGAGCAGTTCTTC.

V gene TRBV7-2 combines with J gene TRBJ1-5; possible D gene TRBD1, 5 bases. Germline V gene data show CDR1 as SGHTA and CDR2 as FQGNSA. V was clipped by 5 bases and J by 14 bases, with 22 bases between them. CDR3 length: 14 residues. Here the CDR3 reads CASSTGTAQGNKHF. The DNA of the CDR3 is TGTGCCAGCAGCACCGGGACGGCTCAAGGGAACAAGCATTTT.

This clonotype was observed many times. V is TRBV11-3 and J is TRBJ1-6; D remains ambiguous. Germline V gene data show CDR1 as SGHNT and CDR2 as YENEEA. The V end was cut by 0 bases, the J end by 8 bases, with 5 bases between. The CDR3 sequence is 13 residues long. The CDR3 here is CASSLERDSPLHF. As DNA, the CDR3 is TGTGCCAGCAGCTTAGAGAGAGATTCACCCCTCCACTTT.